This T cell receptor beta chain was obtained from a study of CD8+ T cells in alopecia areata. As for treatment: oral pan-JAK inhibitor, 5-10 mg twice daily. As regards this clone: Antigen unknown.

Germline V gene sequence: CDR1 MDHEN, CDR2 SYDVKM. Trimming took 5 bases from V and 8 from J; bases not matched to a gene: 15. The CDR3 runs to 15 residues. cDNA serving as the sequencing template came from extracted, reverse transcribed RNA. Generated by immunoSEQ multiplex PCR, the TCRdb table keeps only in-frame clones and is missing some. The sample comprises 60,000 to 90,000 clones, 66% of which are singletons, and 20% to 30% rests with the top ten. General observations from the study: TCRs were shared less clearly across patients than in mice, possibly for HLA-related reasons. The presence of one nonresponder keeps the tie between baseline CD8+ expansion and response uncertain. For lesional scalp, especially alopecia totalis/universalis, clonality was higher than in normal scalp.

The input for sequencing was CD8+ T cells sorted from blood, taken at week 24, from a patient treated with tofacitinib. This chain links TRBV28 with TRBJ2-7; TRBD1 matches at 7 bases. The receptor was derived from a human donor with alopecia areata. CDR3 sequence reads: CASSKLGFDRVQQYF. The CDR3 bases are TGTGCCAGCAGTAAACTAGGCTTTGACAGGGTCCAGCAGTACTTC.